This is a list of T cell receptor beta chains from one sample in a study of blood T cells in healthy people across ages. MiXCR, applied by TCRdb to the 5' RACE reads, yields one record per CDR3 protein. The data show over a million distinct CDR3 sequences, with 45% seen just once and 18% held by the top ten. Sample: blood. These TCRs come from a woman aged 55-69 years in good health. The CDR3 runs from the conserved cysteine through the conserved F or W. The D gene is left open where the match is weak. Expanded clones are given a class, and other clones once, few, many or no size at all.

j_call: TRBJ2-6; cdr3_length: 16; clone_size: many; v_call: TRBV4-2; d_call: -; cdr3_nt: TGTGCCAGCAGCCAAGTTCGGCGTTCTGGGGCCAACGTCCTGACTTTC; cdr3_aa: CASSQVRRSGANVLTF
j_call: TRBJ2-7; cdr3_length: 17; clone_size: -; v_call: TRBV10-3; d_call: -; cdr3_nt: TGTGCCATCAGGAAAACCGACCATAGCAGGAGTCTCTACGAGCAGTACTTC; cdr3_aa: CAIRKTDHSRSLYEQYF
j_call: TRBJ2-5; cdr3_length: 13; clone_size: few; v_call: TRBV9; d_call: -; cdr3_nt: TGTGCCAGCAGCGTAAAGGGAAGAGAGACCCAGTACTTC; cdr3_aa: CASSVKGRETQYF
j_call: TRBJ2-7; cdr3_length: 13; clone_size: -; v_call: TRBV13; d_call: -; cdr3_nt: TGTGCCAGCAGCTATGCTCGGGGCTACGAGCAGTACTTC; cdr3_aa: CASSYARGYEQYF
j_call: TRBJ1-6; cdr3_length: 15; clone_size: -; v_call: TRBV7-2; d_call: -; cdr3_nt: TGTGCCAGCAGCTTTCGTAGCTCCTATAATTCACCCCTCCACTTT; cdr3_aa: CASSFRSSYNSPLHF
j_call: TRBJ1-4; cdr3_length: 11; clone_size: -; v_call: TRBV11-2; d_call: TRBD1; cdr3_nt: TGTGCCAGCAGTCACAGGGGCTCCCTGTTTTTT; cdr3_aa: CASSHRGSLFF
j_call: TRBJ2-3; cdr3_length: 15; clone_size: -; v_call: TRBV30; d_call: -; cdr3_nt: TGTGCCTGGAGTGTACCTAGTTCCCAAACAGATACGCAGTATTTT; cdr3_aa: CAWSVPSSQTDTQYF
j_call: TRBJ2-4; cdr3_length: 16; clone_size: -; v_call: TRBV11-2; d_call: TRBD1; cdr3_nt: TGTGCCAGCAGCTTAGGCCCGGACAGGGGCTACAATGAGCAGTACTTC; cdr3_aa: CASSLGPDRGYNEQYF
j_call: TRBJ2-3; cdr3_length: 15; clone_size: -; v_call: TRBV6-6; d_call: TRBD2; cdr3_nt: TGTGCCAGCAGTTACACTAGCGGGAGTGGGTATACGCAGTATTTT; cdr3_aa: CASSYTSGSGYTQYF
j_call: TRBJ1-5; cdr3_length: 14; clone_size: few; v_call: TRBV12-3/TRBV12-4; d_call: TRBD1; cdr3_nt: TGTGCCAGCAGCCTACAGGGGGACAATCAGCCCCAGCATTTT; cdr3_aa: CASSLQGDNQPQHF
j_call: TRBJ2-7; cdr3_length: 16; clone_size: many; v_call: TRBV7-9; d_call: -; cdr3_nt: TGTGCCAGCAGCTTATTACCGCGATTCCGGTCTTACGAGCAGTACTTC; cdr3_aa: CASSLLPRFRSYEQYF
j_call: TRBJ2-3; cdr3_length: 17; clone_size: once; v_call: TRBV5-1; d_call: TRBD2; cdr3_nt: TGCGCCAGCAGCTCGAATCGACTAGCGGGAGGATCAGATACGCAGTATTTT; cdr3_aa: CASSSNRLAGGSDTQYF
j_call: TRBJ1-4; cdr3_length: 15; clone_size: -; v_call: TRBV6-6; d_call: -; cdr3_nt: TGTGCCAGCAGTTACCCCGGGGGGAGCGATGAAAAACTGTTTTTT; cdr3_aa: CASSYPGGSDEKLFF
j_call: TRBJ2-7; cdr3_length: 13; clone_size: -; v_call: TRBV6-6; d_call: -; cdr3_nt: TGTGCCAGCAGTCAGTCCCTTAGCGTTGAGCAGTACTTC; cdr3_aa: CASSQSLSVEQYF
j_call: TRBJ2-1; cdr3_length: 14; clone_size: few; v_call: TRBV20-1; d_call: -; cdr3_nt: TGCAGTGCCGAGAGGGACCACTCCTACAATGAGCAGTTCTTC; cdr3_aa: CSAERDHSYNEQFF
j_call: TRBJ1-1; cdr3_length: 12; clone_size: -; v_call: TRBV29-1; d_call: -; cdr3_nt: TGCAGCGGGGGCTCTTGGAATACTGAAGCTTTCTTT; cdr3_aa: CSGGSWNTEAFF
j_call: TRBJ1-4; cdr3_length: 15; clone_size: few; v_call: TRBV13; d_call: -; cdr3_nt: TGTGCCAGCAGCCTAGGGGATGCAACTAATGAAAAACTGTTTTTT; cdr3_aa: CASSLGDATNEKLFF
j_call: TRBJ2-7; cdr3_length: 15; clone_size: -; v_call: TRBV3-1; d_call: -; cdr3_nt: TGTGCCAGCAGCCAAGAGCACCAGGCCCTCTACGAGCAGTACTTC; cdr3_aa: CASSQEHQALYEQYF